Each of the 13 T cell receptor beta chains below was sequenced from the same sample in a study of blood T cells in healthy people across ages. Then a second PCR, running roughly 7 to 11 cycles, was carried out with a sample-barcoded 5' primer and a J-beta primer mix. TCRdb ran MiXCR on the 5' RACE reads and lists one entry per CDR3 protein. The sample holds about 1.4 million distinct CDR3 sequences, 55% to 75% seen once. The specimen was blood. All receptors come from a man younger than 35 in good health.

Only a few counts were recorded for this clonotype. The chain recombines TRBV27 with TRBJ1-6; D is unresolved. The CDR3 extends over 14 amino acids. Germline CDR1 MNHEY, CDR2 SMNVEV (reference sequence). Trimming removed 5 bases at V and 9 bases at J, with 14 bases between. The CDR3 sequence: CASSPYPGISPLHF. In DNA, the CDR3 is TGTGCCAGCAGTCCCTACCCCGGAATTTCACCCCTCCACTTT.

This clonotype showed up just a few times. This chain's CDR3 is CSAKLFTEAFF. The CDR3 region has the DNA TGCAGTGCTAAATTGTTCACTGAAGCTTTCTTT. This chain links TRBV20-1 with TRBJ1-1; D uncertain. The CDR3 length is 11 residues. Deletions cut 4 bases from V and 4 bases from J, with 7 bases between. Germline-derived CDR1 and CDR2 are DFQATT and SNEGSKA (reference sequence).

V and J are TRBV27 and TRBJ2-7, with D maybe TRBD1 (5 bases). The CDR3 has 15 residues. Germline CDR1 reads MNHEY; CDR2 reads SMNVEV (reference sequence). V was trimmed by 0 bases and J by 3 bases, leaving 12 bases between them. The CDR3 DNA reads as TGTGCCAGCAGTTTATCGGCTGCGACAGACTACGAGCAGTACTTC. Its translation is CASSLSAATDYEQYF.

The CDR3 here is CSAPGQDVPGRPQHF. The DNA for the CDR3 is TGCAGTGCCCCGGGACAGGACGTTCCAGGGCGACCCCAGCATTTT. The chain links TRBV20-1 to TRBJ1-5, with 8 positions matching TRBD1. CDR1 is DFQATT and CDR2 is SNEGSKA in the germline V gene (reference sequence). The V segment lost 6 bases and the J segment 10 bases; nucleotides outside the gene matches: 17. The CDR3 runs to 15 residues.

This clonotype was counted at least ten times. This chain uses TRBV4-3 with TRBJ1-5; TRBD1 is a possible D gene (6 bases). V dropped 0 bases and J dropped 5 bases, with 11 bases sitting between them. Germline V lookup: CDR1 LGHNA, CDR2 YSLEER. CDR3 length equals 15 residues. CDR3 bases: TGCGCCAGCAGCCAAGATCTGGGGGGGCATCAGCCCCAGCATTTT. As protein: CASSQDLGGHQPQHF.

This clonotype appeared a few times. V usage is TRBV15 and J usage is TRBJ2-7; perhaps TRBD1 as D (6 bases). Germline V CDR1 and CDR2: LNHNV, YYDKDF (reference sequence). This CDR3 is built from 16 residues. Trimming cost V 3 bases and J 4 bases, with 19 bases left between them. This CDR3 is CATSSLWGLHAYEQYF. As DNA, the CDR3 is TGTGCCACCAGCAGCCTCTGGGGGCTCCACGCTTACGAGCAGTACTTC.

The J gene is TRBJ2-3, the V gene TRBV9; no clear D. V was clipped by 1 base and J by 9 bases, with 9 bases between them. This CDR3 region has 12 residues. Germline CDR1 SGDLS, CDR2 YYNGEE. The CDR3 sequence is CASSVPDSTQYF. The CDR3 nucleotides are TGTGCCAGCAGCGTACCGGATTCCACGCAGTATTTT.

Only a few counts were recorded for this clonotype. The V and J genes are TRBV12-3 or TRBV12-4 and TRBJ2-3, with a tentative D call TRBD2 (5 bases). CDR3 length: 14 residues. V lost 1 base and J lost 5, with 10 bases in between. CDR3 nucleotides: TGTGCCAGCAGTTTAGATCCCGCGGGAGATACGCAGTATTTT. It codes for CASSLDPAGDTQYF.

The CDR3 region is CSATRSGISNEQYF. The CDR3, as DNA: TGCAGTGCTACCCGTTCGGGCATCTCTAACGAGCAGTACTTC. The V gene is TRBV20-1, the J gene TRBJ2-7; D is unclear. Per germline, CDR1 DFQATT and CDR2 SNEGSKA (reference sequence). The CDR3 sequence is 14 residues long. V shed 4 bases and J shed 5 bases, with 18 bases lying between them.

The chain joins TRBV6-5 to TRBJ1-6, with 10 bases fitting TRBD1. V shed 4 bases and J 10 bases; nucleotides not matched to a gene: 7. The CDR3 has 15 amino acids. Germline V lookup: CDR1 MNHEY, CDR2 SVGAGI. DNA of the CDR3: TGTGCCAGCAGTTCCGGGGACAGGGGAAGGTCACCCCTCCACTTT. Translation gives CASSSGDRGRSPLHF.

This clonotype was observed many times. The V call is TRBV4-2, the J call TRBJ2-7; D gene unclear. This CDR3 spans 14 amino acids. CDR1 and CDR2 from the germline V gene are LGHNA and YNFKEQ. The germline V and J ends were trimmed by 3 bases and 2 bases, with 11 bases remaining between them. The CDR3, as DNA: TGTGCCAGCAGCCAGGCCGGCGGAGCCTACGAGCAGTACTTC. Translated: CASSQAGGAYEQYF.

The V and J genes are TRBV4-1 and TRBJ1-5; D remains unclear. Looked up from germline, CDR1 is MGHRA and CDR2 is YSYEKL. The CDR3 length is 15 residues. Trimming pared 0 bases from V and 5 bases from J, leaving 11 bases between. This CDR3 reads CASSQDFQNYQPQHF. For the CDR3, the DNA is TGCGCCAGCAGCCAAGACTTCCAGAATTATCAGCCCCAGCATTTT.

The V and J genes are TRBV10-3 and TRBJ1-6, with D hard to call. Trimming pared 3 bases from V and 3 bases from J, leaving 9 bases between. The CDR3 covers 15 residues. CDR1 and CDR2 (germline): ENHRY, SYGVKD. The CDR3, as DNA: TGTGCCATCAGTGACCAGTCCGACTATAATTCACCCCTCCACTTT. Protein: CAISDQSDYNSPLHF.